This T cell receptor (beta chain) was sequenced in a study of blood T cells in healthy people across ages. With a J-beta primer mix and a sample-barcoded 5' primer, a second PCR ran about 6 to 11 cycles. TCRdb reprocessed the 5' RACE reads via MiXCR and lists one record per CDR3 protein. Of hundreds of thousands of distinct CDR3 sequences listed, 20% to 25% are singletons. CDR1 is DFQATT, CDR2 SNEGSKA, per germline (reference sequence). This CDR3 contains 14 residues. V trimming: 4 bases; J trimming: 8 bases; junction bases outside the gene matches: 8. This TCR was recovered from a man between 70 and 80 years old in good health. Sequencing was carried out using blood. This chain uses TRBV20-1 with TRBJ1-4; 9 bases are a match to TRBD1. CDR3 protein: CSANVGTGWEKLFF. In DNA form, the CDR3 reads TGCAGTGCTAACGTCGGGACAGGGTGGGAAAAACTGTTTTTT.